The 26 T cell receptor beta chains below were found in one sample sequenced in a study of cytomegalovirus exposure and HLA in healthy donors (TCRdb year 2017). Libraries were built with the immunoSEQ multiplex PCR assay. The multiplex PCR relied on a mix of 60 forward primers for TCR Vbeta segments and 13 reverse primers for TCR Jbeta segments. TCRdb provides this immuneACCESS table in a form limited to in-frame rearrangements. Some clones are lacking; in checked studies, under half of them reflect an unresolved V gene, and why the rest are absent is not known. The sample table contains under 150,000 clones; only one count was recorded for roughly 9.4% of them. Of the sample, around 1.9% is held by the ten largest clones. The sample was PBMCs. Source of these receptors: a male donor in good health and CMV-seronegative.

The chain uses TRBV5-6 and TRBJ2-7, with 7 bases identical to TRBD1. The V gene end was trimmed by 6 bases and the J gene end by 7 bases; junction bases not matched to a gene: 16. In germline, CDR1 is SGHDT, CDR2 YYEEEE. The CDR3 consists of 15 residues. The CDR3 coding sequence is TGTGCCAGCACCCTACCGGGACAGTCGCGTCGGGAGCAGTACTTC. This sequence encodes CASTLPGQSRREQYF.

This clone showed up just a few times. V gene TRBV29-1 combines with J gene TRBJ2-2; TRBD1 might be the D (6 bases). V lost 7 bases to trimming and J lost 1 base, with 13 bases between them. This CDR3 region has 14 residues. Germline lookup yields CDR1 SQVTM and CDR2 ANQGSEA. The CDR3 nucleotides read TGCAGCGGGGGACAAGGGGGGAACACCGGGGAGCTGTTTTTT. It codes for CSGGQGGNTGELFF.

The chain has TRBV5-4 and TRBJ2-7, with a possible D match to TRBD2 (6 bases). The CDR3 contains 14 residues. Looked up from germline, CDR1 is SGHNT and CDR2 is YYREEE (reference sequence). V lost 3 bases to trimming and J lost 2 bases, with 12 bases between them. The CDR3 nucleotides read TGTGCCAGCAGCTGGGACTTAGATCCCTACGAGCAGTACTTC. Translation: CASSWDLDPYEQYF.

This chain uses TRBV5-1 with TRBJ2-3; TRBD2 matches at 9 bases. The CDR3 loop spans 16 amino acids. Trimming took 4 bases from V and 4 from J; bases not matched to a gene: 10. Germline V gene sequence: CDR1 SGHRS, CDR2 YFSETQ. The CDR3 region has the DNA TGCGCCAGCAGCGCGGGGGCGGGAGGGCCTTCAGATACGCAGTATTTT. It encodes CASSAGAGGPSDTQYF.

The chain carries TRBV20-1 and TRBJ1-1; D possibly corresponds to TRBD1 (5 bases). Trimming stripped 5 bases from V and 8 bases from J, with 12 bases between. This CDR3 contains 11 residues. Germline V gene data show CDR1 as DFQATT and CDR2 as SNEGSKA (reference sequence). CDR3: CSAGPGGEAFF. The CDR3 DNA sequence: TGCAGTGCTGGTCCGGGGGGAGAAGCTTTCTTT.

This clone was seen a handful of times. The V call is TRBV10-3, the J call TRBJ2-1, with a possible D match to TRBD1 (5 bases). The ends were cut back, 10 bases at V and 1 base at J, with 14 bases in the middle. In germline, CDR1 is ENHRY, CDR2 SYGVKD. The CDR3 has 14 residues. The CDR3 nucleotides read TGTGCCACCCAGGGCGGTTATTCCTACAATGAGCAGTTCTTC. It yields the protein CATQGGYSYNEQFF.

This sequence joins TRBV5-4 and TRBJ2-7; TRBD2 matches at 11 bases. Germline trimming cut 4 bases from V and 2 bases from J; bases unmatched to any gene: 5. This CDR3 comprises 15 residues. CDR1 is SGHNT, CDR2 YYREEE, per germline (reference sequence). CDR3 bases: TGTGCCAGCAGCCGAACTAGCGGGGGAGCCTACGAGCAGTACTTC. Amino acid sequence: CASSRTSGGAYEQYF.

The chain has TRBV5-1 and TRBJ2-3; TRBD2 matches at 15 bases. The length of the CDR3 is 17 residues. V dropped 3 bases and J dropped 6; count of bases not matched to a gene: 8. The germline V gene encodes CDR1 SGHRS and CDR2 YFSETQ. For the CDR3, the DNA is TGCGCCAGCAGCTGGGAGGGACTAGCGGGAGGTCGGGATACGCAGTATTTT. It specifies CASSWEGLAGGRDTQYF.

This clone was found a few times. The CDR3 sequence: CASSYPGLRPGGTYEQYF. In DNA, the CDR3 is TGTGCCAGCAGTTATCCGGGACTACGACCGGGTGGAACCTACGAGCAGTACTTC. This sequence joins TRBV11-1 and TRBJ2-7; 7 nucleotides match TRBD2. The germline gives CDR1 SGHAT, CDR2 FQDESV (reference sequence). The CDR3 is 18 residues long. V was clipped by 6 bases and J by 2 bases; unmatched bases: 19.

This clone was observed a handful of times. The gene calls are TRBV19 and TRBJ2-7; D might be TRBD2 (6 bases). Trimming pared 4 bases from V and 0 bases from J, leaving 10 bases between. The length of the CDR3 is 14 residues. CDR1 LNHDA and CDR2 SQIVND come from the germline V gene (reference sequence). CDR3 protein: CASSTVGSSYEQYF. CDR3 coding DNA: TGTGCCAGTAGTACGGTCGGGAGCTCCTACGAGCAGTACTTC.

This clone was observed a handful of times. This chain links TRBV29-1 with TRBJ1-3; 8 nucleotides match TRBD1. The CDR3 loop spans 16 amino acids. After removal of 5 bases from V and 1 base from J, the junction contained 10 bases not matched to a gene. Germline assignment: CDR1 SQVTM and CDR2 ANQGSEA. DNA for the CDR3: TGCAGCGTTCCACGGGATCACAGGGGGTCTGGAAACACCATATATTTT. This codes for CSVPRDHRGSGNTIYF.

The rearrangement links TRBV6-5 to TRBJ2-5, with 8 bases lining up with TRBD1. The end of the DNA aligns better with TRBJ2-7, so the J call may be wrong. CDR1 is MNHEY, CDR2 SVGAGI, per germline. CDR3 length equals 15 residues. The CDR3 loop is CASTSAGTGSYEQYF. The CDR3 DNA follows: TGTGCCAGCACCTCCGCCGGGACAGGCTCCTACGAGCAGTACTTC.

With respect to this clone: This CDR3 is also generated by other DNA sequences in the sample. The chain uses TRBV5-1 and TRBJ2-7; TRBD2 agrees at 8 bases. CDR3 length: 14 residues. Per germline, CDR1 SGHRS and CDR2 YFSETQ. J gave up 1 base and V 3 bases, and 3 bases lay outside the gene matches. The CDR3 reads CASSWTSRSYEQYF. Written as DNA, the CDR3 is TGCGCCAGCAGCTGGACTAGCCGGTCCTACGAGCAGTACTTC.

The chain couples TRBV7-8 to TRBJ1-1; 8 positions match TRBD1. With 5 bases clipped from V and 2 bases from J, the junction kept 22 bases outside the gene matches. The CDR3 extends over 20 amino acids. The germline V gene has CDR1 SGHVS and CDR2 FQNEAQ. The CDR3 is CASSGGLTQTGEGKNTEAFF. CDR3 bases: TGTGCCAGCAGCGGCGGTCTAACCCAGACAGGGGAGGGGAAAAACACTGAAGCTTTCTTT.

The chain combines TRBV28 with TRBJ1-1, with D unresolved. The CDR3 covers 12 residues. V lost 7 bases, J lost 7 bases, and 13 bases lay in between. CDR1 is MDHEN and CDR2 is SYDVKM in the germline V gene. This chain's CDR3 is CASTLGRNEAFF. The CDR3 nucleotides read TGTGCCAGCACCCTTGGGAGAAATGAAGCTTTCTTT.

A few counts support this clone. This chain connects TRBV25-1 to TRBJ1-2; D is ambiguous. Germline V gene lookup returns CDR1 MGHDK and CDR2 SYGVNS. The length of the CDR3 is 13 residues. Trimming removed 3 bases at V and 4 bases at J, with 9 bases between. The CDR3 here is CASSDSGFYGYTF. CDR3 DNA: TGTGCCAGCAGTGACTCCGGGTTCTATGGCTACACCTTC.

This clone was recorded a few times. This chain connects TRBV7-2 to TRBJ2-5; 11 bases are a match to TRBD2. V shed 0 bases and J 4 bases; nucleotides not matched to a gene: 4. The CDR3 runs to 16 residues. Germline values: CDR1 SGHTA, CDR2 FQGNSA. The CDR3 DNA follows: TGTGCCAGCAGCTTAGCGAGTAGCGGGGGGGCAGAGACCCAGTACTTC. This encodes CASSLASSGGAETQYF.

The rearrangement joins TRBV11-2 to TRBJ1-1; no reliable D call. This CDR3 region has 13 residues. Germline CDR1 and CDR2: SGHAT and FQNNGV. Trimming left V 3 bases short and J 1 base short, with 6 bases between. CDR3 sequence (DNA): TGTGCCAGCAGCTTTTTCTCGAACACTGAAGCTTTCTTT. This codes for CASSFFSNTEAFF.

This chain joins TRBV6-6 and TRBJ2-7, with D maybe TRBD1 (6 bases). This CDR3 is built from 16 residues. Trimming removed 5 bases at V and 4 bases at J, with 21 bases between. Germline lookup yields CDR1 MNHNY and CDR2 SVGAGI (reference sequence). CDR3 nucleotide sequence: TGTGCCAGCAGTACGGGACATCGCAAAAACCAATACGAGCAGTACTTC. It codes for CASSTGHRKNQYEQYF.

This clone was picked up a small number of times. This rearrangement joins TRBV11-2 to TRBJ1-1, with D unresolved. This CDR3 region has 14 residues. Germline V gene sequence: CDR1 SGHAT, CDR2 FQNNGV. The V end lost 5 bases, the J end lost 6 bases, and 16 bases lay between the germline ends. The CDR3 region has the DNA TGTGCCAGCAGCAAGAGCAATGGTAGAGCTGAAGCTTTCTTT. Translated, it gives CASSKSNGRAEAFF. Using reference TRBV11-2 and TRBJ1-1 for the parts outside the CDR3, the full variable domain is EAGVAQSPRYKIIEKRQSVAFWCNPISGHATLYWYQQILGQGPKLLIQFQNNGVVDDSQLPKDRFSAERLKGVDSTLKIQPAKLEDSAVYLCASSKSNGRAEAFFGQGTRLTVV.

The chain links TRBV19 to TRBJ1-1; no clear D. The germline gives CDR1 LNHDA, CDR2 SQIVND (reference sequence). This CDR3 contains 15 residues. Trimming took 10 bases from V and 1 from J, leaving 19 bases between them. The CDR3 nucleotides are TGTGCCACCTCTTTGTTCAGAGGGCAGAACACTGAAGCTTTCTTT. Protein: CATSLFRGQNTEAFF. Combining the CDR3 with reference TRBV19 and TRBJ1-1 gives the whole variable domain DGGITQSPKYLFRKEGQNVTLSCEQNLNHDAMYWYRQDPGQGLRLIYYSQIVNDFQKGDIAEGYSVSREKKESFPLTVTSAQKNPTAFYLCATSLFRGQNTEAFFGQGTRLTVV.

The chain uses TRBV28 and TRBJ1-5; 7 positions match TRBD1. V trimming: 9 bases; J trimming: 2 bases; junction bases outside the gene matches: 10. The germline gives CDR1 MDHEN, CDR2 SYDVKM. The CDR3 is made up of 15 amino acids. The CDR3 loop reads CARGPGGDGNQPQHF. The CDR3 coding sequence is TGTGCCAGGGGACCAGGGGGAGACGGCAATCAGCCCCAGCATTTT.

This chain joins TRBV29-1 and TRBJ2-3, with 9 bases lining up with TRBD2. Germline V gene lookup returns CDR1 SQVTM and CDR2 ANQGSEA. The CDR3 is 17 residues long. The V gene end was trimmed by 4 bases and the J gene end by 2 bases; junction bases not matched to a gene: 13. Written as DNA, the CDR3 is TGCAGCGTTGTGAGTTTTGGGCTAGCGGGGTTCACAGATACGCAGTATTTT. Translated: CSVVSFGLAGFTDTQYF.

The V and J genes are TRBV5-4 and TRBJ2-2, with 7 bases matching TRBD2. The CDR3 consists of 18 residues. Germline CDR1 reads SGHNT; CDR2 reads YYREEE (reference sequence). Germline trimming cut 0 bases from V and 0 bases from J; bases unmatched to any gene: 8. As DNA, the CDR3 is TGTGCCAGCAGCTTGGCCGGCCTAGCGGCGGCGAACACCGGGGAGCTGTTTTTT. Residues: CASSLAGLAAANTGELFF.

This clone was counted between two and nine times. V and J are TRBV25-1 and TRBJ2-3, with D uncertain. CDR3 length: 14 amino acids. Germline-derived CDR1 and CDR2 are MGHDK and SYGVNS. With 4 bases removed from V and 2 bases from J, the gap between germline ends came to 10 bases. The CDR3 is CASSGIESTDTQYF. CDR3 nucleotide sequence: TGTGCCAGCAGTGGAATAGAGTCCACAGATACGCAGTATTTT. The entire variable domain, with the rest obtained from reference TRBV25-1 and TRBJ2-3, is as follows: EADIYQTPRYLVIGTGKKITLECSQTMGHDKMYWYQQDPGMELHLIHYSYGVNSTEKGDLSSESTVSRIRTEHFPLTLESARPSHTSQYLCASSGIESTDTQYFGPGTRLTVL.

This clone was picked up a small number of times. The V and J genes are TRBV19 and TRBJ1-4; perhaps TRBD1 as D (6 bases). CDR1 and CDR2 from the germline V gene are LNHDA and SQIVND (reference sequence). CDR3 size: 17 residues. Trimming left V 7 bases short and J 8 bases short, with 26 bases between. CDR3 sequence: CASTTWTGGASSEKLFF. DNA for the CDR3: TGTGCCAGTACCACTTGGACGGGGGGGGCTTCTTCCGAAAAACTGTTTTTT.